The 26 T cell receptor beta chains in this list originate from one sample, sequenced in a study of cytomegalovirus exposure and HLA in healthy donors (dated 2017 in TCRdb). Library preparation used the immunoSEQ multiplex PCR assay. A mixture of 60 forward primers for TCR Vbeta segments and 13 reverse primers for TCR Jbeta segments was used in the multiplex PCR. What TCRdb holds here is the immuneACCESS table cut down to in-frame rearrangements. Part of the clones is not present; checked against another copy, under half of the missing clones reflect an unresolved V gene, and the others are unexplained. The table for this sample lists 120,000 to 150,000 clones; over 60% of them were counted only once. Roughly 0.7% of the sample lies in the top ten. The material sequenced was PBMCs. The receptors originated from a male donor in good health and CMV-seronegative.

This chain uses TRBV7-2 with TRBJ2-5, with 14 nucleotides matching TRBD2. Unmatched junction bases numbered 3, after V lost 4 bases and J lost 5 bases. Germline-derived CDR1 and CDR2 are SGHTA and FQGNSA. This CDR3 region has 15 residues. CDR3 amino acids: CASSSRTSGRETQYF. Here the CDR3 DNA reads TGTGCCAGCAGCTCCAGGACTAGCGGGAGGGAGACCCAGTACTTC.

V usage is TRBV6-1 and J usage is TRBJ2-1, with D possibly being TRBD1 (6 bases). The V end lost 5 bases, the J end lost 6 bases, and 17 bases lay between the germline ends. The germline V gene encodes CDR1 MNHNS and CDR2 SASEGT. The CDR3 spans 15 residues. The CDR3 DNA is TGTGCCAGCAGTTTCGAGGGGGTCTCTGGCAATGAGCAGTTCTTC. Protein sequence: CASSFEGVSGNEQFF.

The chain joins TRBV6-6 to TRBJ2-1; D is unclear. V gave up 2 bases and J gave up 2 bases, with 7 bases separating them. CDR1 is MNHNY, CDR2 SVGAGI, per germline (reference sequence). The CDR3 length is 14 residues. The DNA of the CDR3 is TGTGCCAGCAGTTACGACACCCCCTACAATGAGCAGTTCTTC. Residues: CASSYDTPYNEQFF.

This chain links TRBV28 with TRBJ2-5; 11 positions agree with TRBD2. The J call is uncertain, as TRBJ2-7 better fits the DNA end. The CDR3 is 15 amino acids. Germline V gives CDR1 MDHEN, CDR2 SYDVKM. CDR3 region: CASSGASGGSYEQYF. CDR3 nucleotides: TGTGCCAGCAGTGGAGCTAGCGGGGGGTCCTACGAGCAGTACTTC.

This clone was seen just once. For the CDR3, the DNA is TGTGCCAGCAGCTTACAAAGCGGGAGTTCCTACGAGCAGTACTTC. Its translation: CASSLQSGSSYEQYF. The chain uses TRBV7-2 and TRBJ2-7; 8 positions match TRBD2. From germline, CDR1 is SGHTA and CDR2 FQGNSA. The ends lost 2 bases at V and 1 base at J; junction bases unmatched: 4. The CDR3 extends over 15 amino acids.

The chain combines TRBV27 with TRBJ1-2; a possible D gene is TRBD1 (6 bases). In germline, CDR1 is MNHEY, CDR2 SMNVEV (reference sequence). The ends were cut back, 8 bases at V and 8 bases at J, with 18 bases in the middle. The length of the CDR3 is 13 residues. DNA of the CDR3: TGTGCCAGCGGCAGGGACATTACCGTCGGCTACACCTTC. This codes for CASGRDITVGYTF.

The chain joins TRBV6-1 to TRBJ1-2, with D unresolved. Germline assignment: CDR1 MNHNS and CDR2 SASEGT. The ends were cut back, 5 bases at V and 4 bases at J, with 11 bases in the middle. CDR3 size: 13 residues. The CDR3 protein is CASSSGGPYGYTF. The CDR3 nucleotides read TGTGCCAGCAGTAGTGGCGGGCCCTATGGCTACACCTTC.

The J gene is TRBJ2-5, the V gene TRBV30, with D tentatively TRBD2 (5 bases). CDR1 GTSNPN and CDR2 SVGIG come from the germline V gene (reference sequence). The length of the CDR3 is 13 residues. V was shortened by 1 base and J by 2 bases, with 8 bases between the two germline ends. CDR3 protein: CAWSERSQETQYF. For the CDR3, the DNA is TGTGCCTGGAGTGAGCGGAGTCAAGAGACCCAGTACTTC. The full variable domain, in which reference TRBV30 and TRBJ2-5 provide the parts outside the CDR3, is SQTIHQWPATLVQPVGSPLSLECTVEGTSNPNLYWYRQAAGRGLQLLFYSVGIGQISSEVPQNLSASRPQDRQFILSSKKLLLSDSGFYLCAWSERSQETQYFGPGTRLLVL.

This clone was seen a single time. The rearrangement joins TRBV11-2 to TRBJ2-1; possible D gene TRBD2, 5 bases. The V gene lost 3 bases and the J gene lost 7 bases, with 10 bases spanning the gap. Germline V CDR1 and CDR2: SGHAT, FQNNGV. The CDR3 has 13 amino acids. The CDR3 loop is CASSFFIANEQFF. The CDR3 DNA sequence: TGTGCCAGCAGCTTTTTTATAGCGAATGAGCAGTTCTTC.

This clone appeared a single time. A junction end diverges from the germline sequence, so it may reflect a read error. CDR3 in amino acids: CSSSPTYGGNYEQYF. The CDR3 nucleotides are TGTTCCAGCAGCCCGACATACGGGGGGAACTACGAGCAGTACTTC. The V gene is TRBV7-9, the J gene TRBJ2-7, with TRBD2 matching 7 bases. The CDR3 extends over 15 amino acids. Germline V CDR1 and CDR2: SEHNR, FQNEAQ (reference sequence).

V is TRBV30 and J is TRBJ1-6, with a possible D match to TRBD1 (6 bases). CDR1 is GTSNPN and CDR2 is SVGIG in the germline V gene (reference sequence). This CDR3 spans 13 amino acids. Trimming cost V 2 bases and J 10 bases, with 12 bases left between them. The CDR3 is CAWSQTGSSPLHF. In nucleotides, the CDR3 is TGTGCCTGGAGTCAAACAGGGAGCTCACCCCTCCACTTT.

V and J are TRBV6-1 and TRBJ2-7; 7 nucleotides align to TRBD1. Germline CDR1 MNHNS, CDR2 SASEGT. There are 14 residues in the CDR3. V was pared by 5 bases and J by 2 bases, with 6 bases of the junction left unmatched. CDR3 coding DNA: TGTGCCAGCAGTAGGACAGGCGAAACCTACGAGCAGTACTTC. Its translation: CASSRTGETYEQYF.

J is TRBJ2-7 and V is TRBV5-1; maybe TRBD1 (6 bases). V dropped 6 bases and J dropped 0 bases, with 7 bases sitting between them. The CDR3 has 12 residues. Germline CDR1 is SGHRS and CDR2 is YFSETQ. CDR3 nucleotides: TGCGCCAGCATGGACAGCTCCTACGAGCAGTACTTC. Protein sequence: CASMDSSYEQYF.

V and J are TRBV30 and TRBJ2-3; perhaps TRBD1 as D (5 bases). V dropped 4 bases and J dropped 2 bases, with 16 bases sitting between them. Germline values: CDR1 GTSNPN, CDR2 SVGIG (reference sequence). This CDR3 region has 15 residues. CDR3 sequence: CAWTMGLIITDTQYF. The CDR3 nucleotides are TGTGCCTGGACAATGGGGCTTATTATCACAGATACGCAGTATTTT.

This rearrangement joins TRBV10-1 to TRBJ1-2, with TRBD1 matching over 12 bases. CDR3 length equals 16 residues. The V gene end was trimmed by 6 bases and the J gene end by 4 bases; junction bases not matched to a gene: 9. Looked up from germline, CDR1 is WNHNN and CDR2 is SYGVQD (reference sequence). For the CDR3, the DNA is TGCGCCAGCAGGGCCGGGACAGGGGGCGCGGGCTATGGCTACACCTTC. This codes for CASRAGTGGAGYGYTF.

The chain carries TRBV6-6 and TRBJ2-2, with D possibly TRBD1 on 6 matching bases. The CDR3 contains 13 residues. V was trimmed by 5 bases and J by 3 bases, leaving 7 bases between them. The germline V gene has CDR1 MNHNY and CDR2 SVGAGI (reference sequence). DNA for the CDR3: TGTGCCAGCAGTACAGGGTACACCGGGGAGCTGTTTTTT. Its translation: CASSTGYTGELFF.

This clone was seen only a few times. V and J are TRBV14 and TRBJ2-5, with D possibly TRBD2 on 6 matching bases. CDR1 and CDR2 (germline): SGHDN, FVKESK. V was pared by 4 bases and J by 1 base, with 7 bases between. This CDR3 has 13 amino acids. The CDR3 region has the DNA TGTGCCAGCAGCCGGGGACTCCAAGAGACCCAGTACTTC. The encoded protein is CASSRGLQETQYF.

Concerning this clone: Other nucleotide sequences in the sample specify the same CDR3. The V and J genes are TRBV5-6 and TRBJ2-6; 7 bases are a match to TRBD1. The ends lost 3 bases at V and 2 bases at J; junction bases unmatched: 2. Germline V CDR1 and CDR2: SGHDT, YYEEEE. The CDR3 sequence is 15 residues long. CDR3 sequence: CASSSTGAGANVLTF. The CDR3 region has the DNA TGTGCCAGCAGCTCAACAGGGGCTGGGGCCAACGTCCTGACTTTC. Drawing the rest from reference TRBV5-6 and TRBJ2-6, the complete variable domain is DAGVTQSPTHLIKTRGQQVTLRCSPKSGHDTVSWYQQALGQGPQFIFQYYEEEERQRGNFPDRFSGHQFPNYSSELNVNALLLGDSALYLCASSSTGAGANVLTFGAGSRLTVL.

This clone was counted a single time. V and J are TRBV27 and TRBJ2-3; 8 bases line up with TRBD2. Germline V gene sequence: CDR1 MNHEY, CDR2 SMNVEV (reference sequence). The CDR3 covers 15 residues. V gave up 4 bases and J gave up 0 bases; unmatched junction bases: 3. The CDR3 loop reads CASSSPSGSTDTQYF. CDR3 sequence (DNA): TGTGCCAGCAGTTCCCCTAGCGGGAGCACAGATACGCAGTATTTT.

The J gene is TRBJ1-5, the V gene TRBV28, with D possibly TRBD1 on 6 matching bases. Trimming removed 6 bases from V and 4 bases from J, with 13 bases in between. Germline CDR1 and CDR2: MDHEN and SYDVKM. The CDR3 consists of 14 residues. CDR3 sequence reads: CASSKDSENQPQHF. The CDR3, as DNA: TGTGCCAGCAGCAAGGACAGCGAAAATCAGCCCCAGCATTTT.

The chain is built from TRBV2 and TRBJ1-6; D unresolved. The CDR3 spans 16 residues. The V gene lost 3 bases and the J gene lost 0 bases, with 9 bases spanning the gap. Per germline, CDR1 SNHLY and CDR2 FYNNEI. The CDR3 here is CASSETGSSYNSPLHF. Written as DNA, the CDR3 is TGTGCCAGCAGTGAGACGGGGAGCTCCTATAATTCACCCCTCCACTTT. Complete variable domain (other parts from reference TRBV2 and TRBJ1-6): EPEVTQTPSHQVTQMGQEVILRCVPISNHLYFYWYRQILGQKVEFLVSFYNNEISEKSEIFDDQFSVERPDGSNFTLKIRSTKLEDSAMYFCASSETGSSYNSPLHFGNGTRLTVT.

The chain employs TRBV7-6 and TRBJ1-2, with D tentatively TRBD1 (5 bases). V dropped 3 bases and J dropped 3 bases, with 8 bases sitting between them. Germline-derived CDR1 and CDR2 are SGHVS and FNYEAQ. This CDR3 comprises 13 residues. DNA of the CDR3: TGTGCCAGCAGCTTCACAGGAGACTATGGCTACACCTTC. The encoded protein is CASSFTGDYGYTF. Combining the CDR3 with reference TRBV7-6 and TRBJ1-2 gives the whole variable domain GAGVSQSPRYKVTKRGQDVALRCDPISGHVSLYWYRQALGQGPEFLTYFNYEAQQDKSGLPNDRFSAERPEGSISTLTIQRTEQRDSAMYRCASSFTGDYGYTFGSGTRLTVV.

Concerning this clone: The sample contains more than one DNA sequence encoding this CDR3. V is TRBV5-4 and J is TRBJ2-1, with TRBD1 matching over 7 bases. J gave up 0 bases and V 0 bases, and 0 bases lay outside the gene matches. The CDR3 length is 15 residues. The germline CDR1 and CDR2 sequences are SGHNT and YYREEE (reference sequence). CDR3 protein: CASSLGQGSYNEQFF. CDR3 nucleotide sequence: TGTGCCAGCAGCTTGGGACAGGGCTCCTACAATGAGCAGTTCTTC.

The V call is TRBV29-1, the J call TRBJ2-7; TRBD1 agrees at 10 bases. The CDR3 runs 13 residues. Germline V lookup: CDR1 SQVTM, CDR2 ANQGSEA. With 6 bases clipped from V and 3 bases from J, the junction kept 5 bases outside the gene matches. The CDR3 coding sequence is TGCAGCGTCGTAGGACAGGGGGACTACGAGCAGTACTTC. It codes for CSVVGQGDYEQYF.

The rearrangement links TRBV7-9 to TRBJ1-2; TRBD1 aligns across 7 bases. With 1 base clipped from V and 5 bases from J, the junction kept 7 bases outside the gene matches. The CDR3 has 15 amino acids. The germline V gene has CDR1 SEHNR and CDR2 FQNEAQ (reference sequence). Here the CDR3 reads CASSLVNRGGYGYTF. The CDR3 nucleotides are TGTGCCAGCAGCTTAGTTAACAGGGGTGGTTATGGCTACACCTTC.

In nucleotides, the CDR3 is TGTGCCAGCAGCTTATGGACAGGGGCCCTTTATGGCTACACCTTC. Translating it yields CASSLWTGALYGYTF. The chain has TRBV7-9 and TRBJ1-2; 9 bases match TRBD1. This CDR3 spans 15 amino acids. Trimming removed 2 bases from V and 5 bases from J; junction bases left unmatched: 6. Germline assignment: CDR1 SEHNR and CDR2 FQNEAQ (reference sequence).